These 14 T cell receptor beta chains came from one sample sequenced in a study of PD-1 blockade in classical Hodgkin lymphoma. The time point was: newly diagnosed, previously untreated cHL patient sample. Thawed PBMCs underwent magnetic negative selection to yield purified CD4+ T cells. TCRdb's copy holds only in-frame clones and misses some; the assay was immunoSEQ multiplex PCR. Among around 23,000 clones listed, roughly 89% were seen once. Sequences were obtained from CD4+ T cells from blood. These receptors were obtained from a human donor with classical Hodgkin lymphoma.

The V and J genes are TRBV25-1 and TRBJ2-7; D gene uncertain. CDR1 and CDR2 from the germline V gene are MGHDK and SYGVNS. Trimming took off 6 bases at V and 5 bases at J, with 8 bases between the two ends. This CDR3 is built from 11 residues. The CDR3 reads CASRTLHEQYF. The DNA for the CDR3 is TGTGCCAGCAGGACTTTACACGAGCAGTACTTC.

V is TRBV29-1 and J is TRBJ1-3, with 8 positions matching TRBD1. The V gene's germline CDR1 is SQVTM and CDR2 ANQGSEA. V was clipped by 7 bases and J by 4 bases; unmatched bases: 6. The CDR3 consists of 13 residues. Here the CDR3 DNA reads TGCAGCGGAAAGACAGGGGTCGGAAACACCATATATTTT. It encodes CSGKTGVGNTIYF.

This rearrangement joins TRBV4-1 to TRBJ2-2, with D perhaps matching TRBD2 (6 bases). CDR1 MGHRA and CDR2 YSYEKL come from the germline V gene. Between the trimmed V and J ends, which lost 4 bases and 1 base, there was a span of 22 bases. The CDR3 sequence is 19 residues long. Written as DNA, the CDR3 is TGCGCCAGCAGCCCCTGGGAGGCAGGGAAGGCGGGGAACACCGGGGAGCTGTTTTTT. The encoded protein is CASSPWEAGKAGNTGELFF.

CDR3: CASSSLLTSGRAHEQYF. The CDR3 nucleotides read TGTGCCAGCAGCTCCCTACTTACTAGCGGGAGAGCTCACGAGCAGTACTTC. This sequence joins TRBV7-2 and TRBJ2-7, with 11 bases lining up with TRBD2. The germline V gene has CDR1 SGHTA and CDR2 FQGNSA. The V and J ends lost 4 bases and 5 bases, in that order; junction bases with no gene match: 13. This CDR3 is 17 amino acids long.

The chain uses TRBV5-1 and TRBJ2-3; 12 bases map to TRBD2. Germline values: CDR1 SGHRS, CDR2 YFSETQ. V shed 5 bases and J 5 bases; nucleotides not matched to a gene: 3. The CDR3 has 14 residues. The DNA for the CDR3 is TGCGCCAGCAGTACGACTAGCGGGAGAGATACGCAGTATTTT. It specifies CASSTTSGRDTQYF.

This sequence joins TRBV4-3 and TRBJ2-7; 11 positions match TRBD2. Losses at the gene ends were 4 bases for V and 0 bases for J; bases not matched to a gene: 2. CDR1 and CDR2 from the germline V gene are LGHNA and YSLEER. The CDR3 covers 15 residues. In DNA form, the CDR3 reads TGCGCCAGCAGCCGCGGGACTAGCGGCTCCTACGAGCAGTACTTC. It yields the protein CASSRGTSGSYEQYF.

The chain carries TRBV18 and TRBJ1-1; D is possibly TRBD1 (5 bases). Germline CDR1 reads KGHSH; CDR2 reads LQKENI. V gave up 1 base and J gave up 1 base, with 10 bases separating them. The CDR3 length is 15 residues. The CDR3 DNA sequence: TGTGCCAGCTCACCACTCGGGACGGCGAACACTGAAGCTTTCTTT. Translating it yields CASSPLGTANTEAFF.

The V gene is TRBV9, the J gene TRBJ2-3; perhaps TRBD2 as D (5 bases). This CDR3 is built from 15 residues. Germline V gene sequence: CDR1 SGDLS, CDR2 YYNGEE. The ends were cut back, 2 bases at V and 0 bases at J, with 10 bases in the middle. This CDR3 reads CASSVSAESTDTQYF. The CDR3, as DNA: TGTGCCAGCAGCGTTTCAGCGGAGAGCACAGATACGCAGTATTTT.

V usage is TRBV5-1 and J usage is TRBJ2-1; tentatively, D is TRBD2 (6 bases). CDR3 length: 15 amino acids. Germline CDR1 reads SGHRS; CDR2 reads YFSETQ. V lost 0 bases, J lost 5 bases, and 12 bases lay in between. The CDR3 sequence is CASSLGDSPDNEQFF. CDR3 DNA sequence: TGCGCCAGCAGCTTGGGGGACTCCCCTGACAATGAGCAGTTCTTC.

The gene calls are TRBV6-1 and TRBJ2-1, with D perhaps given as TRBD1 or TRBD2 (5 bases each). CDR1 and CDR2 from the germline V gene are MNHNS and SASEGT. V dropped 4 bases and J dropped 4 bases, with 11 bases sitting between them. CDR3 length: 14 amino acids. The CDR3 DNA is TGTGCCAGCAGTGGTGGGACCAGATACAATGAGCAGTTCTTC. This translates into CASSGGTRYNEQFF.

J is TRBJ2-1 and V is TRBV9; 10 bases align to TRBD2. The germline CDR1 and CDR2 sequences are SGDLS and YYNGEE. V shed 0 bases and J 4 bases; nucleotides not matched to a gene: 4. This CDR3 region has 16 residues. CDR3 nucleotide sequence: TGTGCCAGCAGCGTAGAGAATAGCGGGGGGTACAATGAGCAGTTCTTC. The encoded protein is CASSVENSGGYNEQFF.

This rearrangement joins TRBV28 to TRBJ2-3; 7 positions agree with TRBD1. J was trimmed by 1 base and V by 7 bases; bases with no gene match: 8. The CDR3 length is 15 residues. The germline CDR1 and CDR2 sequences are MDHEN and SYDVKM. The CDR3 nucleotides read TGTGCCAGCAAACCCGACAGGGCTCGCACAGATACGCAGTATTTT. Protein: CASKPDRARTDTQYF. Using reference TRBV28 and TRBJ2-3 for the parts outside the CDR3, the full variable domain is DVKVTQSSRYLVKRTGEKVFLECVQDMDHENMFWYRQDPGLGLRLIYFSYDVKMKEKGDIPEGYSVSREKKERFSLILESASTNQTSMYLCASKPDRARTDTQYFGPGTRLTVL.

The chain links TRBV7-2 to TRBJ1-6, with 9 bases identical to TRBD1. The CDR3 has 13 residues. Unmatched junction bases numbered 3, after V lost 8 bases and J lost 7 bases. CDR1 is SGHTA and CDR2 is FQGNSA in the germline V gene. The CDR3 bases are TGTGCCAGCGGGACAGGGAGGAATTCACCCCTCCACTTT. It is translated as CASGTGRNSPLHF.

CDR3 protein: CASREGTVTEAFF. In nucleotides, the CDR3 is TGTGCCAGCAGGGAAGGGACGGTCACTGAAGCTTTCTTT. V gene TRBV6-6 combines with J gene TRBJ1-1; D may be TRBD1 (5 bases). Germline CDR1 MNHNY, CDR2 SVGAGI (reference sequence). V was cut by 6 bases and J by 4 bases, with 12 bases left in between. The CDR3 has 13 amino acids.